In this sample, the clone carrying this T cell receptor beta chain turned up once. The antigen is unknown. Generated by immunoSEQ multiplex PCR, the TCRdb table keeps only in-frame clones and is missing some. The data show about 59,000 clones, 75% to 90% seen once. The data were obtained in a study of OX40 agonist ivuxolimab in advanced cancers. General study results and limits: Averaged across samples, CD8+ T cells carried more expanded clones than CD4+ did.

The specimen was CD4+ or CD8+ T cells sorted from blood, collected in a trial of the OX40 agonist ivuxolimab. The sequence derives from an adult with an advanced solid tumor such as melanoma, head and neck, liver or kidney cancer.

The CDR3 loop reads CASSLLGQGARETQYF. CDR3 in DNA: TGTGCCAGCAGCCTCCTGGGGCAGGGGGCGCGAGAGACCCAGTACTTC. The V call is TRBV7-2, the J call TRBJ2-5; 8 bases line up with TRBD1. Losses at the gene ends were 5 bases for V and 4 bases for J; bases not matched to a gene: 12. The CDR3 contains 16 residues. Per germline, CDR1 SGHTA and CDR2 FQGNSA.